This passage covers 23 T cell receptor beta chains from one sample sequenced in a study of post-analysis software for immune sequencing data. Tagging with unique molecular identifiers was a feature of the TCR beta cDNA libraries. TCRdb ran MiXCR on the PCR reads and lists one entry per CDR3 protein. The sample consists of approximately 690,000 distinct CDR3 sequences, more than 50% of them appearing once. Study-wide results and limits: Comparison of patients with controls showed five TRBV segments more frequent in patients, TRBV5-6, TRBV5-1 and TRBV20-1 among them.

Their recognized antigens are unknown. The sample was blood. These receptors were obtained from a girl aged 2 to 10 with multiple sclerosis.

The chain has TRBV9 and TRBJ2-2; perhaps TRBD2 as D (6 bases). This CDR3 is built from 16 residues. Trimming shortened V by 4 bases and J by 1 base, and 14 bases separated the two germline ends. The germline gives CDR1 SGDLS, CDR2 YYNGEE. In nucleotides, the CDR3 is TGTGCCAGCAGCCCCCGGGACTGGGAGAACACCGGGGAGCTGTTTTTT. Protein: CASSPRDWENTGELFF.

This chain connects TRBV2 to TRBJ2-3; 14 bases fit TRBD2. The germline gives CDR1 SNHLY, CDR2 FYNNEI. The CDR3 length is 16 residues. Trimming cost V 7 bases and J 8 bases; bases outside gene matches: 11. The CDR3 region is CASNKDGTSGSGTQYF. As DNA, the CDR3 is TGTGCCAGCAATAAGGACGGGACTAGCGGGAGTGGTACGCAGTATTTT.

As to this clonotype: Sequence at one end of the junction differs from germline and may be a read error. This rearrangement joins TRBV18 to TRBJ2-5, with D unclear. The CDR3 extends over 11 amino acids. Germline lookup yields CDR1 KGHSH and CDR2 LQKENI. CDR3 coding DNA: TGTGTCAGCTCACCCCAAGAGACCCAGTACTTC. As protein: CVSSPQETQYF.

The chain links TRBV7-9 to TRBJ2-4, with D unresolved. The J call may be wrong; the DNA end is better matched by TRBJ2-5. Germline CDR1 is SEHNR and CDR2 is FQNEAQ (reference sequence). The CDR3 covers 15 residues. CDR3 in amino acids: CASRPDPMKQETQYF. The DNA of the CDR3 is TGTGCCAGCAGACCCGACCCCATGAAACAAGAGACCCAGTACTTC.

V and J are TRBV7-2 and TRBJ1-2, with D tentatively TRBD1 (5 bases). CDR3 length: 13 residues. Germline CDR1 and CDR2: SGHTA and FQGNSA. Trimming removed 5 bases at V and 8 bases at J, with 15 bases between. Here the CDR3 DNA reads TGTGCCAGCAGCCTCCCCGGGGGAGCCGGCTACACCTTC. This codes for CASSLPGGAGYTF.

The genes are TRBV12-3 or TRBV12-4 and TRBJ2-1; 8 bases map to TRBD2. After removal of 6 bases from V and 6 bases from J, the junction contained 13 bases not matched to a gene. This CDR3 region has 16 residues. CDR3 loop: CASSRPISGTPNEQFF. As DNA, the CDR3 is TGTGCCAGCAGCAGACCAATTAGCGGGACCCCCAATGAGCAGTTCTTC.

The gene calls are TRBV12-5 and TRBJ2-1, with 10 bases fitting TRBD2. Germline V CDR1 and CDR2: LGHNT, FRNRAP. With V trimmed by 0 bases and J by 5 bases, 13 bases remained unmatched. This CDR3 region has 19 residues. The CDR3 here is CASGLVPLAGVSIHNEQFF. The CDR3, as DNA: TGTGCTAGTGGTTTGGTACCCCTAGCGGGAGTCTCCATCCACAATGAGCAGTTCTTC.

This chain links TRBV5-1 with TRBJ2-5, with D tentatively TRBD1 (6 bases). Trimming took 0 bases from V and 4 from J, leaving 16 bases between them. The CDR3 loop spans 16 amino acids. The germline V gene has CDR1 SGHRS and CDR2 YFSETQ. The CDR3 loop is CASSLAAGLGGETQYF. In DNA form, the CDR3 reads TGCGCCAGCAGCTTGGCAGCAGGGCTAGGGGGAGAGACCCAGTACTTC.

J is TRBJ2-1 and V is TRBV15; 7 bases map to TRBD2. The V gene end was trimmed by 0 bases and the J gene end by 7 bases; junction bases not matched to a gene: 6. Germline loops: CDR1 LNHNV, CDR2 YYDKDF (reference sequence). The CDR3 spans 15 residues. The CDR3 bases are TGTGCCACCAGCAGAGAGCGAGCGGGGACGAATGAGCAGTTCTTC. This encodes CATSRERAGTNEQFF.

The CDR3 bases are TGTGCCAGCTGTCTCGGACAGGAGCAGTTCTTC. This encodes CASCLGQEQFF. This chain joins TRBV5-5 and TRBJ2-1; weak D call: TRBD1 (6 bases). Trimming shortened V by 7 bases and J by 10 bases, and 12 bases separated the two germline ends. CDR1 is SGHKS, CDR2 YYEKEE, per germline (reference sequence). The CDR3 spans 11 residues.

V gene TRBV5-1 combines with J gene TRBJ2-2; D unresolved. Germline CDR1 and CDR2: SGHRS and YFSETQ. V dropped 1 base and J dropped 1 base, with 8 bases sitting between them. This CDR3 has 15 amino acids. CDR3 nucleotides: TGCGCCAGCAGCTTGCGTCACGGGAACACCGGGGAGCTGTTTTTT. Translation gives CASSLRHGNTGELFF.

The chain employs TRBV11-2 and TRBJ2-1; 8 bases match TRBD1. The CDR3 has 16 residues. The V and J ends lost 5 bases and 7 bases, in that order; junction bases with no gene match: 13. Looked up from germline, CDR1 is SGHAT and CDR2 is FQNNGV. The CDR3 DNA reads as TGTGCCAGCAGCGTGACCAGGGGGCGGAGGGGAAATGAGCAGTTCTTC. It codes for CASSVTRGRRGNEQFF.

CDR3 nucleotide sequence: TGTGCCAGCAGGCCGCGACAGGGGATCGGTGAGCAGTTCTTC. Its translation: CASRPRQGIGEQFF. J is TRBJ2-1 and V is TRBV28, with 8 bases matching TRBD1. CDR1 and CDR2 (germline): MDHEN, SYDVKM. CDR3 length equals 14 residues. Trimming cost V 6 bases and J 9 bases; bases outside gene matches: 10.

This chain connects TRBV7-8 to TRBJ2-5, with D perhaps TRBD2 (6 bases). V lost 5 bases, J lost 11 bases, and 15 bases lay in between. This CDR3 spans 12 amino acids. Looked up from germline, CDR1 is SGHVS and CDR2 is FQNEAQ. CDR3 in amino acids: CASSPQSGEQYF. The CDR3 DNA is TGTGCCAGCAGCCCCCAATCGGGAGAGCAGTACTTC.

This chain uses TRBV12-3 or TRBV12-4 with TRBJ2-1; a possible D gene is TRBD2 (6 bases). Trimming took off 2 bases at V and 2 bases at J, with 13 bases between the two ends. CDR3 length: 16 amino acids. The CDR3 nucleotides are TGTGCCAGCAGTTTATTGCCACCGGGGGCCTACAATGAGCAGTTCTTC. It translates to CASSLLPPGAYNEQFF.

The chain joins TRBV11-2 to TRBJ1-1; D is undetermined. Germline assignment: CDR1 SGHAT and CDR2 FQNNGV. The CDR3 has 13 residues. V was clipped by 8 bases and J by 2 bases, with 12 bases between them. CDR3: CASLAFGNTEAFF. CDR3 in DNA: TGTGCCAGCCTAGCCTTTGGAAACACTGAAGCTTTCTTT. Filled out from reference TRBV11-2 and TRBJ1-1, the complete variable domain reads EAGVAQSPRYKIIEKRQSVAFWCNPISGHATLYWYQQILGQGPKLLIQFQNNGVVDDSQLPKDRFSAERLKGVDSTLKIQPAKLEDSAVYLCASLAFGNTEAFFGQGTRLTVV.

This CDR3 reads CASSYAAGRDNYGYTF. The CDR3 DNA sequence: TGTGCCAGCAGTTACGCGGCGGGGAGAGATAACTATGGCTACACCTTC. The chain uses TRBV6-5 and TRBJ1-2, with D unresolved. The ends were cut back, 2 bases at V and 1 base at J, with 14 bases in the middle. CDR1 is MNHEY and CDR2 is SVGAGI in the germline V gene. The CDR3 extends over 16 amino acids.

The gene calls are TRBV3-1 and TRBJ2-5; D unclear. The J call may be incorrect, as the DNA end agrees better with TRBJ2-7. The germline V gene has CDR1 LGHDT and CDR2 YNNKEL (reference sequence). The CDR3 length is 15 residues. In nucleotides, the CDR3 is TGTGCCAGCAGCCAAGATCAGGCTGTGGGCCACGAGCAGTACTTC. Its protein is CASSQDQAVGHEQYF.

The rearrangement uses TRBV20-1 and TRBJ2-5; 12 nucleotides agree with TRBD2. V gave up 4 bases and J gave up 1 base; unmatched junction bases: 10. Germline CDR1 is DFQATT and CDR2 is SNEGSKA (reference sequence). The CDR3 is 17 residues long. Here the CDR3 reads CSAIHLTSGGFQETQYF. The CDR3 DNA sequence: TGCAGTGCTATACATTTGACTAGCGGGGGCTTCCAAGAGACCCAGTACTTC.

This chain links TRBV2 with TRBJ2-3; D possibly corresponds to TRBD2 (5 bases). CDR1 is SNHLY, CDR2 FYNNEI, per germline. CDR3 length equals 14 residues. V was trimmed by 4 bases and J by 2 bases, leaving 10 bases between them. CDR3 nucleotides: TGTGCCAGCAGTGTCAGGACTCCCACAGATACGCAGTATTTT. Its translation is CASSVRTPTDTQYF.

V gene TRBV4-3 combines with J gene TRBJ2-1; a possible D gene is TRBD1 (5 bases). Germline V gene data show CDR1 as LGHNA and CDR2 as YSLEER. The CDR3 is made up of 13 amino acids. V lost 0 bases, J lost 7 bases, and 7 bases lay in between. The CDR3 DNA reads as TGCGCCAGCAGCCAAGAGTCAGGGAATGAGCAGTTCTTC. Protein: CASSQESGNEQFF.

This chain uses TRBV5-1 with TRBJ1-1; D call uncertain. Trimming removed 1 base at V and 2 bases at J, with 6 bases between. The V gene's germline CDR1 is SGHRS and CDR2 YFSETQ. There are 13 residues in the CDR3. The CDR3 reads CASSLSDNTEAFF. CDR3 in DNA: TGCGCCAGCAGCTTGTCGGACAACACTGAAGCTTTCTTT. The full variable domain, its missing parts supplied by reference TRBV5-1 and TRBJ1-1, is KAGVTQTPRYLIKTRGQQVTLSCSPISGHRSVSWYQQTPGQGLQFLFEYFSETQRNKGNFPGRFSGRQFSNSRSEMNVSTLELGDSALYLCASSLSDNTEAFFGQGTRLTVV.

V usage is TRBV12-3 or TRBV12-4 and J usage is TRBJ2-5; weak D call: TRBD1 (5 bases). V was clipped by 6 bases and J by 5 bases, with 13 bases between them. This CDR3 spans 13 amino acids. CDR3 sequence: CASSGTGMETQYF. Here the CDR3 DNA reads TGTGCCAGCAGCGGTACAGGTATGGAGACCCAGTACTTC.